A single sample gave rise to the 18 T cell receptor beta chains below, sequenced in a study of T cell repertoires in cytomegalovirus infection. MiXCR, run by TCRdb on the reads, gives a single entry per CDR3 protein. The table shows approximately 83,000 distinct CDR3 sequences, with approximately 24% occurring only once. Their recognized antigens are unknown. The source was CD8+ T cells from cultured PBMCs, collected from culture after CMV antigen stimulation. These receptors were collected from a human donor in good health (CMV status not recorded). Some clones in this sample may be carry-over from other donors' samples.

In the case of this clonotype: The junction does not match germline at one end; this may be a read error. The chain employs TRBV4-2 and TRBJ2-3, with TRBD2 matching over 11 bases. Germline values: CDR1 LGHNA, CDR2 YNFKEQ. The CDR3 loop spans 17 amino acids. The CDR3 loop is CANSQLAGGRSQDTQYF. The CDR3 region has the DNA TGTGCCAACAGCCAATTAGCGGGGGGGCGTTCACAAGATACGCAGTATTTT.

This sequence joins TRBV5-1 and TRBJ1-1; D might be TRBD1 (6 bases). V dropped 4 bases and J dropped 3 bases, with 10 bases sitting between them. CDR1 and CDR2 from the germline V gene are SGHRS and YFSETQ. The CDR3 is made up of 13 amino acids. CDR3 nucleotide sequence: TGCGCCAGCAGCGAAACAGGGCACACTGAAGCTTTCTTT. Its translation is CASSETGHTEAFF.

This clonotype was detected ten times or more. The rearrangement links TRBV7-3 to TRBJ2-2, with a possible D match to TRBD2 (6 bases). CDR1 SGHTA and CDR2 FQGTGA come from the germline V gene. V was pared by 1 base and J by 0 bases, with 12 bases between. The CDR3 is made up of 17 amino acids. The CDR3 here is CASSLMAGNANTGELFF. CDR3 sequence (DNA): TGTGCCAGCAGCTTAATGGCGGGGAACGCGAACACCGGGGAGCTGTTTTTT.

The chain employs TRBV27 and TRBJ1-1; D unresolved. Trimming removed 5 bases from V and 1 base from J, with 11 bases in between. The CDR3 extends over 14 amino acids. Germline CDR1 is MNHEY and CDR2 is SMNVEV (reference sequence). As DNA, the CDR3 is TGTGCCAGCAGTACATACGGGAAGAACACTGAAGCTTTCTTT. It yields the protein CASSTYGKNTEAFF.

The gene calls are TRBV5-8 and TRBJ1-1; no clear D gene. Trimming left V 1 base short and J 4 bases short, with 5 bases between. This CDR3 spans 12 amino acids. The germline V gene encodes CDR1 SGHTS and CDR2 YDEGEE. CDR3: CASSLSVTEAFF. DNA for the CDR3: TGTGCCAGCAGCTTGTCAGTCACTGAAGCTTTCTTT.

The rearrangement uses TRBV3-1 and TRBJ2-3, with 12 nucleotides matching TRBD2. The CDR3 extends over 16 amino acids. The V gene's germline CDR1 is LGHDT and CDR2 YNNKEL (reference sequence). With V trimmed by 5 bases and J by 1 base, 4 bases remained unmatched. CDR3 DNA sequence: TGTGCCAGCAGCTCCCGACTAGCGGGAGGCACAGATACGCAGTATTTT. It yields the protein CASSSRLAGGTDTQYF.

V and J are TRBV6-2 or TRBV6-3 and TRBJ2-1; 8 bases map to TRBD1. CDR1 MNHEY and CDR2 SVGEGT come from the germline V gene. J was trimmed by 7 bases and V by 5 bases; bases with no gene match: 4. The CDR3 contains 13 residues. CDR3 in amino acids: CASSVTGGNEQFF. CDR3 bases: TGTGCCAGCAGTGTCACAGGGGGAAATGAGCAGTTCTTC.

In its sample, this clonotype was seen many times. The chain uses TRBV7-2 and TRBJ1-5; perhaps TRBD1 as D (5 bases). Germline CDR1 and CDR2: SGHTA and FQGNSA. The V and J ends lost 5 bases and 3 bases respectively, with 14 bases between them. The CDR3 loop spans 15 amino acids. Here the CDR3 reads CASSPTTGINQPQHF. The CDR3 DNA follows: TGTGCCAGCAGCCCAACCACAGGAATCAATCAGCCCCAGCATTTT.

This rearrangement joins TRBV5-6 to TRBJ1-1; D may be TRBD1 (6 bases). This CDR3 spans 14 amino acids. V lost 6 bases and J lost 2, with 14 bases in between. Germline V gene data show CDR1 as SGHDT and CDR2 as YYEEEE. CDR3 region: CASNLQGRNTEAFF. DNA for the CDR3: TGTGCCAGCAACCTCCAGGGGAGAAACACTGAAGCTTTCTTT.

CDR3 region: CASSLGDRGDSQETQYF. For the CDR3, the DNA is TGCGCCAGCAGCTTGGGCGACAGGGGCGACTCACAAGAGACCCAGTACTTC. This rearrangement joins TRBV5-1 to TRBJ2-5, with 8 bases aligning to TRBD1. Per germline, CDR1 SGHRS and CDR2 YFSETQ. The CDR3 extends over 17 amino acids. V trimming: 0 bases; J trimming: 2 bases; junction bases outside the gene matches: 9. Full variable domain (missing parts from reference TRBV5-1 and TRBJ2-5): KAGVTQTPRYLIKTRGQQVTLSCSPISGHRSVSWYQQTPGQGLQFLFEYFSETQRNKGNFPGRFSGRQFSNSRSEMNVSTLELGDSALYLCASSLGDRGDSQETQYFGPGTRLLVL.

This sequence joins TRBV7-6 and TRBJ2-7; D is unresolved. V shed 3 bases and J shed 0 bases, with 12 bases lying between them. CDR3 length: 15 residues. CDR1 is SGHVS, CDR2 FNYEAQ, per germline. CDR3 nucleotides: TGTGCCAGCAGCTTCGGAGACTTAGGCTCCTACGAGCAGTACTTC. Translated, it gives CASSFGDLGSYEQYF.

This sequence joins TRBV19 and TRBJ1-2; TRBD1 might be the D (5 bases). CDR1 is LNHDA, CDR2 SQIVND, per germline (reference sequence). The CDR3 consists of 14 residues. The V end was cut by 5 bases, the J end by 4 bases, with 14 bases between. CDR3 nucleotide sequence: TGTGCCAGTAGTCCGGGACCGGTGGGCTATGGCTACACCTTC. Translated: CASSPGPVGYGYTF.

J is TRBJ2-1 and V is TRBV27; TRBD1 matches at 8 bases. The CDR3 has 15 amino acids. In germline, CDR1 is MNHEY, CDR2 SMNVEV (reference sequence). V shed 3 bases and J 8 bases; nucleotides not matched to a gene: 9. The CDR3 spells CASSFGQGGLDEQFF. In DNA form, the CDR3 reads TGTGCCAGCAGTTTCGGACAGGGCGGTCTAGATGAGCAGTTCTTC.

This chain connects TRBV7-8 to TRBJ1-2; tentatively, D is TRBD1 (6 bases). The CDR3 loop spans 13 amino acids. V dropped 2 bases and J dropped 8 bases, with 12 bases sitting between them. CDR1 and CDR2 (germline): SGHVS, FQNEAQ. For the CDR3, the DNA is TGTGCCAGCAGCTTAAAGGGGGACGGCGGCTACACCTTC. Protein sequence: CASSLKGDGGYTF.

The chain is built from TRBV27 and TRBJ1-2; 11 nucleotides agree with TRBD1. Trimming cost V 5 bases and J 7 bases; bases outside gene matches: 6. The germline CDR1 and CDR2 sequences are MNHEY and SMNVEV (reference sequence). The CDR3 extends over 14 amino acids. The CDR3 loop reads CASSRMGQGVGYTF. CDR3 coding DNA: TGTGCCAGCAGTCGAATGGGACAGGGGGTTGGCTACACCTTC.

V is TRBV4-3 and J is TRBJ2-1; a possible D gene is TRBD2 (5 bases). V lost 4 bases to trimming and J lost 6 bases, with 22 bases between them. The CDR3 runs 17 residues. Germline assignment: CDR1 LGHNA and CDR2 YSLEER. The CDR3 region is CASSPYWTGSPSNEQFF. In DNA, the CDR3 is TGCGCCAGCAGCCCCTACTGGACGGGGTCGCCTTCCAATGAGCAGTTCTTC.

The chain joins TRBV19 to TRBJ2-3, with 16 bases identical to TRBD2. From germline, CDR1 is LNHDA and CDR2 SQIVND (reference sequence). CDR3 size: 17 residues. After removal of 3 bases from V and 1 base from J, the junction contained 1 base not matched to a gene. CDR3 bases: TGTGCCAGTAGTATGGGACTAGCGGGGGGGGGCACAGATACGCAGTATTTT. Protein: CASSMGLAGGGTDTQYF.

There are many counts of this clonotype. V and J are TRBV7-2 and TRBJ1-1, with D possibly TRBD1 on 5 matching bases. The length of the CDR3 is 16 residues. Germline V lookup: CDR1 SGHTA, CDR2 FQGNSA. Deletions cut 3 bases from V and 0 bases from J, with 14 bases between. CDR3 sequence (DNA): TGTGCCAGCAGCTTCCCCCGGGGGAGCATGAACACTGAAGCTTTCTTT. This sequence encodes CASSFPRGSMNTEAFF.